This paragraph reports one T cell receptor (beta chain). Treatment of the sample: oral pan-JAK inhibitor, 5-10 mg twice daily. The CDR3 has 12 residues. V was trimmed by 3 bases and J by 3 bases, leaving 8 bases between them. In germline, CDR1 is SQVTM, CDR2 ANQGSEA. The source of the sample is a study of CD8+ T cells in alopecia areata. Study-level information: Patients given treatment had severity scored by the percentage of scalp area affected.

Sequencing templates came from extracted RNA that was reverse transcribed into cDNA. Generated by immunoSEQ multiplex PCR, the TCRdb table keeps only in-frame clones and is missing some. The sample lists roughly 200,000 clones; about 48% were seen once. This chain links TRBV29-1 with TRBJ2-5; D unresolved. Sample: CD8+ T cells sorted from blood, taken at week 24, from a patient treated with tofacitinib. The sequence derives from a human donor with alopecia areata. The CDR3, as DNA: TGCAGCGTTGATTCTAGAGAAGAGACCCAGTACTTC. Protein sequence: CSVDSREETQYF.